This TCR beta chain is from a study of blood T cell repertoires in COVID-19. Study background: T cells, B-cell-depleted T cells, or PBMCs supplied cDNA or gDNA.

Original processing methods: From reference gene primer amplification, estimates of nucleated cell counts were derived. Produced via immunoSEQ multiplex PCR; TCRdb's table is partial and in-frame only. V, J and clone size are those of that table, while D and trimming were read from the DNA. The data contain 200,000 or so clones, roughly 80% of them singletons. This CDR3 is 11 amino acids long. V dropped 5 bases and J dropped 5 bases, with 4 bases sitting between them. Sequencing used peripheral blood. This chain connects TRBV12-3 or TRBV12-4 to TRBJ2-1; the D is unclear. This receptor was taken from a woman in her twenties or thirties who had recovered from COVID-19. Here the CDR3 reads CASSINNEQFF. DNA for the CDR3: TGTGCCAGCAGTATCAACAATGAGCAGTTCTTC.